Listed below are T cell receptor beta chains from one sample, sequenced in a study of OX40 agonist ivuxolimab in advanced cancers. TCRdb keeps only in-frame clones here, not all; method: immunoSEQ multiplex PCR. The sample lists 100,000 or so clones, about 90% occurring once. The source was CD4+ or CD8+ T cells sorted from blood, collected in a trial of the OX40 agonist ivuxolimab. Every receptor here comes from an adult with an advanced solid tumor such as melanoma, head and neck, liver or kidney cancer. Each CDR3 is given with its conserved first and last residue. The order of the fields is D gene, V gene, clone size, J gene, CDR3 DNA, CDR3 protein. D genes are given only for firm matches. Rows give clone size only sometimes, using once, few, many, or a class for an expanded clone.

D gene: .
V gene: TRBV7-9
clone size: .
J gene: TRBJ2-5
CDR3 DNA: TGTGCCAGCAGCTTAGAGGCTAGCGCCCAGTACTTC
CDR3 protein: CASSLEASAQYF

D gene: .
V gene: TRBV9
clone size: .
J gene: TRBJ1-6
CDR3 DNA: TGTGCCAGCAGCGTAGTCGGGACAAAGAATTCACCCCTCCACTTT
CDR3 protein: CASSVVGTKNSPLHF

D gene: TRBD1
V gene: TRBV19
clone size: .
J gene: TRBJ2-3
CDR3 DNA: TGTGCCAGTAGTACGACGGGACAGGAGAGCACAGATACGCAGTATTTT
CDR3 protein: CASSTTGQESTDTQYF

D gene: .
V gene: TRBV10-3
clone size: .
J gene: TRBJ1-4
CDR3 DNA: TGTGCCATCAGTGATCGGACCGAGAATGAAAAACTGTTTTTT
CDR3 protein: CAISDRTENEKLFF

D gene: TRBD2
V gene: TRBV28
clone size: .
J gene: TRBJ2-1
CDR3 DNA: TGTGCTACTCAAGCCGGGACTAGCGGGAGAAGGCATGAGCAGTTCTTC
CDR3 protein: CATQAGTSGRRHEQFF

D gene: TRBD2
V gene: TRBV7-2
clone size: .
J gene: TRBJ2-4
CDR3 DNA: TGTGCCAGCAGCCGGCCACGACTAGCGGGAAAAAACATTCAGTACTTC
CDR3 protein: CASSRPRLAGKNIQYF

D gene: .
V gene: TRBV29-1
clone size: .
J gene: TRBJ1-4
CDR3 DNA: TGCAGCGCAAAATCGGGAGGGGAGACGGGTGAAAAACTGTTTTTT
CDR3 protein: CSAKSGGETGEKLFF

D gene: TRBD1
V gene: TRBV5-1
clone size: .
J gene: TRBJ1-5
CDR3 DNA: TGCGCCAGCAGCTTGGGACCCGGGACAGGGGGCGGTGGTCAGCCCCAGCATTTT
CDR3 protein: CASSLGPGTGGGGQPQHF

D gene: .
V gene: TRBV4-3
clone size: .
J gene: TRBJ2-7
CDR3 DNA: TGCGCCAGCAGCCACCTAGGTGGCCTACAAAATACCTACGAGCAGTACTTC
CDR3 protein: CASSHLGGLQNTYEQYF

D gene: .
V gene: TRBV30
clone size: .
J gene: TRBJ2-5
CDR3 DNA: TGTGCCTGGAGTGGAGGGGGATGGGAAGAGACCCAGTACTTC
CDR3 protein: CAWSGGGWEETQYF

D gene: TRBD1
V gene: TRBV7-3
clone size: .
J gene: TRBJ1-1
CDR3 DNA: TGTGCCAGCAGCTTAAGGTCCGGGGGACAGGGGAAAGCTTTCTTT
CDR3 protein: CASSLRSGGQGKAFF

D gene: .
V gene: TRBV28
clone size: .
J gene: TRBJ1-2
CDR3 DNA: TGTGCCAGCAGTTTAGGGGGGGTTCTCAACTATGGCTACACCTTC
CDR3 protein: CASSLGGVLNYGYTF

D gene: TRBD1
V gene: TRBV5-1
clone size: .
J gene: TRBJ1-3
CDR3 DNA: TGCGCCAGCAGCTTGGAACGACTAGGACAGGGGGCTTCTGGAAACACCATATATTTT
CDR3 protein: CASSLERLGQGASGNTIYF

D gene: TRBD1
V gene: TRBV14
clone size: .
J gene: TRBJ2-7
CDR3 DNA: TGTGCCAGCAGCCGGGACAGTCTATACTACGAGCAGTACTTC
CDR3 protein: CASSRDSLYYEQYF

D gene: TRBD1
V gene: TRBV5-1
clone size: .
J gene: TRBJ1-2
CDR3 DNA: TGCGCCAGCAGTTCGGGACAGGGTCCCTATGGCTACACCTTC
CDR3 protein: CASSSGQGPYGYTF

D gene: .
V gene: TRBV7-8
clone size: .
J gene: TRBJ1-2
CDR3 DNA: TGTGCCAGCAGCGCCCCAACAGGCTGGGGATATGGCTACACCTTC
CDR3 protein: CASSAPTGWGYGYTF

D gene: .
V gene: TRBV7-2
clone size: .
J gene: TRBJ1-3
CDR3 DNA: TGTGCCAGCAGCTTAGGGATTCCTGCTGGCCCTGGAAACACCATATATTTT
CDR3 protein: CASSLGIPAGPGNTIYF

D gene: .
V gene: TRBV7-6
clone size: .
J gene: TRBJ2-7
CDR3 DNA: TGTGCCAGCAGCTTAGCGCCGAGCATCCCAGCCTACGAGCAGTACTTC
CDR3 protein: CASSLAPSIPAYEQYF

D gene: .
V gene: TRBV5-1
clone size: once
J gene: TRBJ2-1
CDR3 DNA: TGCGCCAGCAGCGCGGGACAATTGGATGAGCAGTTCTTC
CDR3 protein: CASSAGQLDEQFF

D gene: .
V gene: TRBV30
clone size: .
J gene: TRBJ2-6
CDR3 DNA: TGTGCCTCGGGTCCCCAGATCAGCTCTGGGGCCAACGTCCTGACTTTC
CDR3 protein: CASGPQISSGANVLTF

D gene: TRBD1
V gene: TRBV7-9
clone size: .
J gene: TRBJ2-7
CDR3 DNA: TGTGCCAGCAGCTTAGGACAGGGGATCTACGAGCAGTACTTC
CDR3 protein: CASSLGQGIYEQYF

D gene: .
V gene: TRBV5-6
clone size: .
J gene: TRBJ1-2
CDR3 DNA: TGTGCCAGCAGCTTATATATCAATGGCTACACCTTC
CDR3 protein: CASSLYINGYTF

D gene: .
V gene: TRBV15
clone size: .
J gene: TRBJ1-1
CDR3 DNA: TGTGCCACCAGCCCGGGACAAATGAACACTGAAGCTTTCTTT
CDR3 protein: CATSPGQMNTEAFF

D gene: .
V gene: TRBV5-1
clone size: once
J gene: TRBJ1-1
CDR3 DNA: TGCGCCAGCAGCTTGCTGGTGAACACTGAAGCTTTCTTT
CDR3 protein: CASSLLVNTEAFF

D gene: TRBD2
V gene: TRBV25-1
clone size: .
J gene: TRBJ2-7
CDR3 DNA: TGTGCCACCCCAGGGACTAGCGGGAGGAGGTACGAGCAGTACTTC
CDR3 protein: CATPGTSGRRYEQYF

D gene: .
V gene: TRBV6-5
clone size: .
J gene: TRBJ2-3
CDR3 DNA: TGTGCCAGCAGGACAGCAGATACGCAGTATTTT
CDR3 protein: CASRTADTQYF

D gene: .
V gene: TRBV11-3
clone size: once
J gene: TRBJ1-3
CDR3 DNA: TGTGCCAGCAGCTTACAGAGTTACTCTGGAAACACCATATATTTT
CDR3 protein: CASSLQSYSGNTIYF

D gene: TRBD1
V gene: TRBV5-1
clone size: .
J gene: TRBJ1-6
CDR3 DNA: TGCGCCAGCAGCCCGACAGGGAGCTCCTATAATTCACCCCTCCACTTT
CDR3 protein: CASSPTGSSYNSPLHF

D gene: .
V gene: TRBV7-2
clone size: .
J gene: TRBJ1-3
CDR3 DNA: TGTGCCAGCAGCTTGGGGATCGGTGGAAACACCATATATTTT
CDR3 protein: CASSLGIGGNTIYF

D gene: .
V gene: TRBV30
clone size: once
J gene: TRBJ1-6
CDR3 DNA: TGTGCCTGGAGCGACGGTTATAATTCACCCCTCCACTTT
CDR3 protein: CAWSDGYNSPLHF

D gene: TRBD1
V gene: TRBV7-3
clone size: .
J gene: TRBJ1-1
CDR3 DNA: TGTGCCAGCAGAGCACACGGAACAGGGGCCACTGAAGCTTTCTTT
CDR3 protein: CASRAHGTGATEAFF

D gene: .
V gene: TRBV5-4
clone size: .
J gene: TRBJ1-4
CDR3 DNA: TGTGCCAGCCATCCGGGGGGACCCTCAACTAATGAAAAACTGTTTTTT
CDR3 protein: CASHPGGPSTNEKLFF

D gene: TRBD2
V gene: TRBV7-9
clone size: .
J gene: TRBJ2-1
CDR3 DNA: TGTGCCAGCAGCTTAGCGAGCGGGGTGGGGTGGGAGCAGTTCTTC
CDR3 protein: CASSLASGVGWEQFF

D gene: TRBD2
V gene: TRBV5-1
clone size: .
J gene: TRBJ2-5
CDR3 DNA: TGCGCCAGCCGCTCGGGACTAGCGATTAAGTACCAAGAGACCCAGTACTTC
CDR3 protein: CASRSGLAIKYQETQYF

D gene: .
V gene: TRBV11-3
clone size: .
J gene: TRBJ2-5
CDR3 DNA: TGTGCCAGCAGCTTAGAGGCAGAGACCCAGTACTTC
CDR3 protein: CASSLEAETQYF

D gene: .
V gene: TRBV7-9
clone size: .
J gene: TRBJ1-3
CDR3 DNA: TGTGCCAGCAGACTAGACAGCTCTGGAAACACCATATATTTT
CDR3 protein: CASRLDSSGNTIYF

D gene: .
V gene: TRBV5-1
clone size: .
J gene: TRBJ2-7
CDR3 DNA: TGCGCCAGCAGCACCGAGCAGGTACTTAGGGGGACCTACGAGCAGTACTTC
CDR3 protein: CASSTEQVLRGTYEQYF

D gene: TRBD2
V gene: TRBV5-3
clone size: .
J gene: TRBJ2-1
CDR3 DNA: TGTGCCAGAAGCCCCGGGACTAGCGGGACCCGCAATGAGCAGTTCTTC
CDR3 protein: CARSPGTSGTRNEQFF

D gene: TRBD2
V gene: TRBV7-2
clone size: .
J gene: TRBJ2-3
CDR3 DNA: TGTGCCAGCAGCTTAGCATTTGGAATCGCGGGAGAGTCAGATACGCAGTATTTT
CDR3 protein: CASSLAFGIAGESDTQYF

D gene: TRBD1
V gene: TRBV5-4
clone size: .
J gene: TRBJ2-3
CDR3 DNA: TGTGCCAGCAGCTTGGACTTCAGGGGGCAGGCAGATACGCAGTATTTT
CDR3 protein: CASSLDFRGQADTQYF

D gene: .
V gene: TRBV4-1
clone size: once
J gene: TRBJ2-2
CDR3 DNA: TGCGCCAGCAGCCAAGAGAGGGGGCTAGCGGAGAACGGGGAGCTGTTTTTT
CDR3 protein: CASSQERGLAENGELFF

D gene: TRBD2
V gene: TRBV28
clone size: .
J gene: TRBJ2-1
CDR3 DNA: TGTGCCAGCACCTTCCTAGCGGGAGCGAGTGAGCAGTTCTTC
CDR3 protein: CASTFLAGASEQFF

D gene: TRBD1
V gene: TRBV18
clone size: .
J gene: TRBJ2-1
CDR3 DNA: TGTGCCAGCTCACCATCGAGGTTCAGGGGGCACCCCCAAGCAGAGAATGAGCAGTTCTTC
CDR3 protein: CASSPSRFRGHPQAENEQFF

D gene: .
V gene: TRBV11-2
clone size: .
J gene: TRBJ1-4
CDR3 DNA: TGTGCCAGCAGCCTCCCGAGAGGGATAGAAAAACTGTTTTTT
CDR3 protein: CASSLPRGIEKLFF

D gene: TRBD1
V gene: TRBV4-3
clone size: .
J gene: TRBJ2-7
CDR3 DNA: TGCGCCAGCAGCCGATCGACAGGGGGGTACTACGAGCAGTACTTC
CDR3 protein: CASSRSTGGYYEQYF

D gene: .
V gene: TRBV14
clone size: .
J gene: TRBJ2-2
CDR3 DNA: TGTGCCAGCAGCCGCCAGGGGCAGGTCGGGGAGCTGTTTTTT
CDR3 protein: CASSRQGQVGELFF

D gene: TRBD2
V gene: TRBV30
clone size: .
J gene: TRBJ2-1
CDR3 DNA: TGTGCCTGGAGTGTTTATCTGATTGGGGCGGGAGGGGGAAAAGACAATGAGCAGTTCTTC
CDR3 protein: CAWSVYLIGAGGGKDNEQFF

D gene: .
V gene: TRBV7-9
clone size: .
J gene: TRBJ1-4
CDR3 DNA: TGTGCCAGCAGCACCTACAGGGAGACTAATGAAAAACTGTTTTTT
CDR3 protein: CASSTYRETNEKLFF

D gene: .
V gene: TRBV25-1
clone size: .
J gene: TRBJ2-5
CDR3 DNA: TGTGCCAGCAGCCAAAGTCCAGAGACCCAGTACTTC
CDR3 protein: CASSQSPETQYF

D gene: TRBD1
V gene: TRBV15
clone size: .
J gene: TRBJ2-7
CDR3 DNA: TGTGCCACCAGCGTCCGGGACAGGGAATCCTACGAGCAGTACTTC
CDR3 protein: CATSVRDRESYEQYF

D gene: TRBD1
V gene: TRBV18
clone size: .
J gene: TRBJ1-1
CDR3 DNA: TGTGCCAGCTCAGGGGACAGGCTGGCGACCACTGAAGCTTTCTTT
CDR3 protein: CASSGDRLATTEAFF

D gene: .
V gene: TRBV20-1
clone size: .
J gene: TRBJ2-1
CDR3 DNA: TGCAGTGCTAGAGGATCTGCTGAGCAGTTCTTC
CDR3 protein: CSARGSAEQFF

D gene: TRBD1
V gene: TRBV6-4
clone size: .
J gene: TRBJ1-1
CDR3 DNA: TGTGCCAGCACTAAAAAGCGTACAGGGGACGGGAACACTGAAGCTTTCTTT
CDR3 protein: CASTKKRTGDGNTEAFF

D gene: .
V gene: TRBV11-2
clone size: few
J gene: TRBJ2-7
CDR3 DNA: TGTGCCAGCAGCTTCGGAAGGTACGAGCAGTACTTC
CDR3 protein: CASSFGRYEQYF

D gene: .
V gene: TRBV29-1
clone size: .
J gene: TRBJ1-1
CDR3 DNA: TGCAGCGTTTTGGCCGCGAGGGGTAACACTGAAGCTTTCTTT
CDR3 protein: CSVLAARGNTEAFF

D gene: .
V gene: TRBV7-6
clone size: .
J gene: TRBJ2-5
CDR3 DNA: TGTGCCAGCAGCACAACTAGGGTACAAGAGACCCAGTACTTC
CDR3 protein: CASSTTRVQETQYF

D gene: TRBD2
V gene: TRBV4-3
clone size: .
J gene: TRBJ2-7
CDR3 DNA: TGCGCCAGCAGCCAAGGGCGGGGGGCAGCCTTCGACGAGCAGTACTTC
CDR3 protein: CASSQGRGAAFDEQYF